This entry lists 4 T cell receptor beta chains sequenced from one sample in a study of shared clonotypes between healthy human individuals. As defined, naive CD8 cells were CD45RO-negative and positively selected for CCR7, with terminally differentiated effector memory CD45RA+ cells excluded. The data were produced by immunoSEQ multiplex PCR, yet TCRdb's version contains in-frame clones alone and is incomplete. Counted here are 1.5 million to 2.5 million clones, over 85% occurring once; the ten biggest clones make up around 1.2%. Material: naive CD8+ T cells sorted from blood. Receptors originate from a man younger than 35 in good health.

This clone was seen only once. The chain recombines TRBV7-9 with TRBJ2-5; D not certain. The CDR3 has 15 residues. CDR1 is SEHNR, CDR2 FQNEAQ, per germline (reference sequence). V was pared by 5 bases and J by 3 bases, with 16 bases between. The CDR3 DNA reads as TGTGCCAGCAGCGACCAAGAGATGACGGAAGAGACCCAGTACTTC. This translates into CASSDQEMTEETQYF.

Turning to this clone: Additional DNA sequences in this sample encode the identical CDR3. CDR3 in amino acids: CASSFEANYGYTF. The CDR3 DNA follows: TGTGCCAGCAGCTTTGAAGCCAACTATGGCTACACCTTC. The chain is built from TRBV7-9 and TRBJ1-2; no definite D call. Germline loops: CDR1 SEHNR, CDR2 FQNEAQ (reference sequence). V gave up 3 bases and J gave up 2 bases, with 7 bases separating them. There are 13 residues in the CDR3.

V usage is TRBV6-6 and J usage is TRBJ1-2; D is perhaps TRBD1 (5 bases). The germline V gene encodes CDR1 MNHNY and CDR2 SVGAGI (reference sequence). The CDR3 loop spans 13 amino acids. V shed 6 bases and J shed 13 bases, with 21 bases lying between them. DNA for the CDR3: TGTGCCAGCAGAGACAGCTTCCTAGAAGGATTCACCTTC. Translated, it gives CASRDSFLEGFTF.

The genes are TRBV12-5 and TRBJ1-2; a possible D gene is TRBD1 (5 bases). This CDR3 spans 14 amino acids. V was trimmed by 5 bases and J by 4 bases, leaving 14 bases between them. Germline CDR1 is LGHNT and CDR2 is FRNRAP. The chain's CDR3 is CASGPEGYSYGYTF. The CDR3 DNA is TGTGCTAGTGGTCCAGAGGGGTATAGCTATGGCTACACCTTC.